This TCR beta chain is from a study of blood T cell repertoires in COVID-19. Enrolled through a virtual design, the participants were between roughly 18 and 100 years of age and came from 24 US areas. Which cohort a participant joined came from the clinical history participants gave. The CDR3 totals 15 residues. This clone has just a few counts. In the authors' methods: Amplification with reference gene primers provided the estimates of nucleated cell counts. Clones were sequenced by immunoSEQ multiplex PCR, and TCRdb holds only the in-frame ones, with some missing. That table gives V, J and clone size, and the DNA gave D and trimming. This table has hundreds of thousands of clones, roughly 85% appearing once.

The material sequenced was PBMCs or T cells enriched from blood (not recorded which). The TCR was taken from a woman between 50 and 59 years old who had been exposed to COVID-19. The chain links TRBV21-1 to TRBJ1-4; the table's D call, TRBD1, has no DNA check behind it. TRBV21-1 is noted as a pseudogene. The CDR3 loop reads CASSKGTDCNEKLFF. In nucleotides, the CDR3 is TGTGCCAGCAGCAAAGGGACAGATTGTAATGAAAAACTGTTTTTT.